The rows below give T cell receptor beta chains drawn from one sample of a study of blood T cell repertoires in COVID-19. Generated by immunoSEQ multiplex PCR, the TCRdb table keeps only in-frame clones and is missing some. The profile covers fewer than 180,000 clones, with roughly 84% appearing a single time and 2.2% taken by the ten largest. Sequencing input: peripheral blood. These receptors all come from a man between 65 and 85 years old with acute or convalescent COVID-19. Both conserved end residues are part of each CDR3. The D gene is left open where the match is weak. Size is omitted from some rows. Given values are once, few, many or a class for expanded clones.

CDR3nt: TGTGCCAGCAGTAGCGAGGGCCGTAACTATGGCTACACCTTC
CDR3aa: CASSSEGRNYGYTF
d_gene: -
j_gene: TRBJ1-2
abundance: -
v_gene: TRBV28

CDR3nt: TGTGCCAGCAGTTCCGGACAGGGCCAGTACTTC
CDR3aa: CASSSGQGQYF
d_gene: TRBD1
j_gene: TRBJ2-5
abundance: -
v_gene: TRBV6-5

CDR3nt: TGTGCCAGCAGGGGACAAAATGAGAATGAGCAGTTCTTC
CDR3aa: CASRGQNENEQFF
d_gene: -
j_gene: TRBJ2-1
abundance: once
v_gene: TRBV6-5

CDR3nt: TGTGCCAGCAGCTCGGACAGCAATTCACCCCTCCACTTT
CDR3aa: CASSSDSNSPLHF
d_gene: -
j_gene: TRBJ1-6
abundance: -
v_gene: TRBV5-6

CDR3nt: TGTGCCAGCAGTGCCGGGACAGGCACTAACTATGGCTACACCTTC
CDR3aa: CASSAGTGTNYGYTF
d_gene: TRBD1
j_gene: TRBJ1-2
abundance: few
v_gene: TRBV2

CDR3nt: TGTGCCAGCAGTTCCAACCGTGGAGGCAAGCTCTATCAGCCCCAGCATTTT
CDR3aa: CASSSNRGGKLYQPQHF
d_gene: -
j_gene: TRBJ1-5
abundance: -
v_gene: TRBV28

CDR3nt: TGCGCCAGCAGCATCCGGGACAGCAGTGGCTACACCTTC
CDR3aa: CASSIRDSSGYTF
d_gene: TRBD1
j_gene: TRBJ1-2
abundance: -
v_gene: TRBV5-1

CDR3nt: TGTGCCAGCAGCTTAGCCAGCGGGGGGGTATCGTACCAAGAGACCCAGTACTTC
CDR3aa: CASSLASGGVSYQETQYF
d_gene: TRBD2
j_gene: TRBJ2-5
abundance: -
v_gene: TRBV7-8

CDR3nt: TGTGCCAGCAGTGTTCTGCCTGCGGATAGCAATCAGCCCCAGCATTTT
CDR3aa: CASSVLPADSNQPQHF
d_gene: -
j_gene: TRBJ1-5
abundance: -
v_gene: TRBV6-1

CDR3nt: TGTGCCATCAGTTCCGGGACTAGCGGCTCCCAGAGGTACAATGAGCAGTTCTTC
CDR3aa: CAISSGTSGSQRYNEQFF
d_gene: TRBD2
j_gene: TRBJ2-1
abundance: -
v_gene: TRBV10-3

CDR3nt: TGTGCCAGCCTTCGGACAAATCAGCCCCAGCATTTT
CDR3aa: CASLRTNQPQHF
d_gene: -
j_gene: TRBJ1-5
abundance: -
v_gene: TRBV28

CDR3nt: TGTGCCAGCTCACCACGAGAGACAGATACGCAGTATTTT
CDR3aa: CASSPRETDTQYF
d_gene: -
j_gene: TRBJ2-3
abundance: -
v_gene: TRBV18

CDR3nt: TGTGCCAGCATTCAATCGGGGGGAAAAGGCTACACCTTC
CDR3aa: CASIQSGGKGYTF
d_gene: -
j_gene: TRBJ1-2
abundance: -
v_gene: TRBV6-5

CDR3nt: TGTGCCATCAGCGGGATCGAGAACACTGAAGCTTTCTTT
CDR3aa: CAISGIENTEAFF
d_gene: -
j_gene: TRBJ1-1
abundance: -
v_gene: TRBV10-3

CDR3nt: TGCAGCGTCCTGGGAGGGGGAGGGGAGCTGTTTTTT
CDR3aa: CSVLGGGGELFF
d_gene: -
j_gene: TRBJ2-2
abundance: -
v_gene: TRBV29-1

CDR3nt: TGTGCCAGCAGCTCCAGGACAGATACGCAGTATTTT
CDR3aa: CASSSRTDTQYF
d_gene: -
j_gene: TRBJ2-3
abundance: -
v_gene: TRBV5-5

CDR3nt: TGTGCCACCAGTGATTCTAACGGACAGGGTCGGACCGGGGAGCTGTTTTTT
CDR3aa: CATSDSNGQGRTGELFF
d_gene: TRBD1
j_gene: TRBJ2-2
abundance: -
v_gene: TRBV24-1

CDR3nt: TGTGCCAGCAGTGAAGCCGGGCTAGCGGGATGGACCTACGAGCAGTACTTC
CDR3aa: CASSEAGLAGWTYEQYF
d_gene: TRBD2
j_gene: TRBJ2-7
abundance: -
v_gene: TRBV6-1

CDR3nt: TGTGCCAGCAGCTTGGCCTTCGGGGTCAGTTACAATGAGCAGTTCTTC
CDR3aa: CASSLAFGVSYNEQFF
d_gene: -
j_gene: TRBJ2-1
abundance: -
v_gene: TRBV7-3

CDR3nt: TGTGCCAGTAACTCACGACAGGGTGGCTACACCTTC
CDR3aa: CASNSRQGGYTF
d_gene: TRBD1
j_gene: TRBJ1-2
abundance: -
v_gene: TRBV19

CDR3nt: TGTGCCAGCAGCCCCCCTGGACTAGCGGGTCGCGGGGCGCAGTTCTTC
CDR3aa: CASSPPGLAGRGAQFF
d_gene: TRBD2
j_gene: TRBJ2-1
abundance: -
v_gene: TRBV9

CDR3nt: TGTGCCAGCAGCCCACGGCCAGGGTATGGCGGCTACACCTTC
CDR3aa: CASSPRPGYGGYTF
d_gene: -
j_gene: TRBJ1-2
abundance: once
v_gene: TRBV7-2

CDR3nt: TGTGCCAGTAGTCCCCAAGCGGGGGCCGACTACGAGCAGTACTTC
CDR3aa: CASSPQAGADYEQYF
d_gene: TRBD2
j_gene: TRBJ2-7
abundance: -
v_gene: TRBV19

CDR3nt: TGTGCCAGTCGACAGGGGCCTTCACCCCTCCACTTT
CDR3aa: CASRQGPSPLHF
d_gene: TRBD1
j_gene: TRBJ1-6
abundance: -
v_gene: TRBV12-3/TRBV12-4

CDR3nt: TGTGCCAGCAACCACCAACTTGGACACCTTGGGGCTTTCTTT
CDR3aa: CASNHQLGHLGAFF
d_gene: -
j_gene: TRBJ1-1
abundance: -
v_gene: TRBV6-5

CDR3nt: TGCGCCAGCAGCCCCCAAGGTAGCGGGGGTTACAATGAGCAGTTCTTC
CDR3aa: CASSPQGSGGYNEQFF
d_gene: TRBD2
j_gene: TRBJ2-1
abundance: once
v_gene: TRBV5-1

CDR3nt: TGTGCCAGCAGTTTATGGGGTAGCGGGAGTGTTAACTATGAGCAGTTCTTC
CDR3aa: CASSLWGSGSVNYEQFF
d_gene: TRBD2
j_gene: TRBJ2-1
abundance: -
v_gene: TRBV27

CDR3nt: TGTGCCTGGAGCTGGGGCATGCCGAATTCACCCCTCCACTTT
CDR3aa: CAWSWGMPNSPLHF
d_gene: -
j_gene: TRBJ1-6
abundance: -
v_gene: TRBV30

CDR3nt: TGTGCCATCAGCAGACTAGCGGGAGAGAGCACAGATACGCAGTATTTT
CDR3aa: CAISRLAGESTDTQYF
d_gene: TRBD2
j_gene: TRBJ2-3
abundance: -
v_gene: TRBV10-3

CDR3nt: TGTGCCACCAGTGATGGGGGACAGGGTCGGCAGCCCCAGCATTTT
CDR3aa: CATSDGGQGRQPQHF
d_gene: TRBD1
j_gene: TRBJ1-5
abundance: -
v_gene: TRBV24-1

CDR3nt: TGTGCCAGCAGGCGGCGGGCGACACGCAAGAGCTCCTACGAGCAGTACTTC
CDR3aa: CASRRRATRKSSYEQYF
d_gene: -
j_gene: TRBJ2-7
abundance: -
v_gene: TRBV28

CDR3nt: TGTGCCAGCAGGACAGGTTCGTCACCCCTCCACTTT
CDR3aa: CASRTGSSPLHF
d_gene: -
j_gene: TRBJ1-6
abundance: -
v_gene: TRBV6-5

CDR3nt: TGTGCCAGCAGCCAAGACGGACAGTTTAACACTGAAGCTTTCTTT
CDR3aa: CASSQDGQFNTEAFF
d_gene: -
j_gene: TRBJ1-1
abundance: -
v_gene: TRBV4-2

CDR3nt: TGTGCCTGCCCCAAAAAACAGGGGATAGGCTATGGCTACACCTTC
CDR3aa: CACPKKQGIGYGYTF
d_gene: TRBD1
j_gene: TRBJ1-2
abundance: few
v_gene: TRBV30

CDR3nt: TGCGCCAGCGAGGAGCGGGGGGCGAACAATGAGCAGTTCTTC
CDR3aa: CASEERGANNEQFF
d_gene: TRBD2
j_gene: TRBJ2-1
abundance: -
v_gene: TRBV5-1

CDR3nt: TGTGCCAGCTCACCACTCCAAGGACAGAGCTTTAACTATGGCTACACCTTC
CDR3aa: CASSPLQGQSFNYGYTF
d_gene: -
j_gene: TRBJ1-2
abundance: -
v_gene: TRBV18

CDR3nt: TGTGCCACCAGTACTTCCTACGGGACAGGGTCCTACAATGAGCAGTTCTTC
CDR3aa: CATSTSYGTGSYNEQFF
d_gene: TRBD1
j_gene: TRBJ2-1
abundance: -
v_gene: TRBV24-1